The T cell receptor (beta chain) under discussion was sequenced for a study of PD-1 blockade in classical Hodgkin lymphoma. This clone was detected a few times. Each of the patients experienced relapse following autologous stem cell transplantation, and their brentuximab vedotin exposure differed. TCRdb keeps only in-frame clones here, not all; method: immunoSEQ multiplex PCR. The data hold approximately 26,000 clones, with approximately 69% observed a single time. The material sequenced was peripheral blood mononuclear cells (PBMCs), taken at baseline. The receptor was derived from a human donor with classical Hodgkin lymphoma.

CDR3 DNA: TGTGCCACCAGCAGACCGATAGGGGGCTGGGGGGCCAACGTCCTGACTTTC. This encodes CATSRPIGGWGANVLTF. The V and J genes are TRBV15 and TRBJ2-6, with 7 bases that match TRBD1. The germline CDR1 and CDR2 sequences are LNHNV and YYDKDF (reference sequence). V was clipped by 2 bases and J by 4 bases; unmatched bases: 8. The CDR3 sequence is 17 residues long.